The 14 T cell receptor beta chains reported below all come from one sample, sequenced in a study of blood T cell repertoires in COVID-19. This table comes from immunoSEQ multiplex PCR, and its TCRdb copy is limited to in-frame clones, with some not included. The table shows about 130,000 clones, with around 88% occurring only once. Sequenced sample: peripheral blood. The origin of the receptors is a woman in her forties or fifties who had recovered from COVID-19.

This rearrangement joins TRBV3-1 (or the pseudogene TRBV3-2) to TRBJ2-3, with D possibly being TRBD2 (6 bases). The germline V gene has CDR1 LGHDT and CDR2 YNNKEL (reference sequence). There are 13 residues in the CDR3. Trimming removed 0 bases from V and 6 bases from J, with 7 bases in between. The CDR3 region is CASSQESGDTQYF. CDR3 DNA sequence: TGTGCCAGCAGCCAAGAAAGCGGGGATACGCAGTATTTT.

The chain combines TRBV3-1 (or the pseudogene TRBV3-2) with TRBJ1-1; TRBD1 might be the D (6 bases). CDR1 is LGHDT and CDR2 is YNNKEL in the germline V gene (reference sequence). Trimming took 4 bases from V and 5 from J, leaving 23 bases between them. This CDR3 is built from 17 residues. CDR3 DNA: TGTGCCAGCAGCCTGTGGGGGCCGGGCCGGCGGTGGACTGAAGCTTTCTTT. This codes for CASSLWGPGRRWTEAFF.

The chain joins TRBV2 to TRBJ1-6, with D perhaps matching TRBD1 (6 bases). Germline-derived CDR1 and CDR2 are SNHLY and FYNNEI. There are 14 residues in the CDR3. V shed 6 bases and J shed 9 bases, with 15 bases lying between them. In DNA form, the CDR3 reads TGTGCCAGCAGACTTGGGGACAACGGTTCACCCCTCCACTTT. It is translated as CASRLGDNGSPLHF.

This sequence joins TRBV19 and TRBJ1-2; 8 positions match TRBD1. The CDR3 length is 14 residues. V lost 9 bases and J lost 8; bases outside the gene matches: 14. The V gene's germline CDR1 is LNHDA and CDR2 SQIVND (reference sequence). The CDR3 protein is CASNQDRAQLGYTF. The CDR3 DNA reads as TGTGCCAGCAATCAGGACAGGGCTCAACTCGGCTACACCTTC.

The V and J genes are TRBV3-1 (or the pseudogene TRBV3-2) and TRBJ1-1; D not resolved. This CDR3 region has 14 residues. Trimming left V 4 bases short and J 1 base short, with 10 bases between. The germline V gene encodes CDR1 LGHDT and CDR2 YNNKEL (reference sequence). In DNA form, the CDR3 reads TGTGCCAGCAGCCGACTGATGGCGAACACTGAAGCTTTCTTT. It translates to CASSRLMANTEAFF.

The J gene is TRBJ1-2, the V gene TRBV19; D is undetermined. The CDR3 is 14 amino acids. Trimming shortened V by 2 bases and J by 1 base, and 8 bases separated the two germline ends. CDR1 is LNHDA and CDR2 is SQIVND in the germline V gene (reference sequence). Here the CDR3 DNA reads TGTGCCAGTAGTATAAACGGTGATAACTATGGCTACACCTTC. This codes for CASSINGDNYGYTF.

The table lists this clone with a few counts. The rearrangement uses TRBV18 and TRBJ2-2; the match to TRBD1 covers 10 bases. The CDR3 spans 16 residues. Unmatched junction bases numbered 7, after V lost 4 bases and J lost 5 bases. Germline V lookup: CDR1 KGHSH, CDR2 LQKENI. The CDR3 nucleotides are TGTGCCAGCTCACGAAACCGGGACAGGGGAACCGGGGAGCTGTTTTTT. Its translation is CASSRNRDRGTGELFF.

A single count supports this clone. The V and J genes are TRBV4-1 and TRBJ1-5; D possibly corresponds to TRBD1 (5 bases). The V end lost 4 bases, the J end lost 2 bases, and 21 bases lay between the germline ends. The CDR3 is 18 residues long. Germline V gene sequence: CDR1 MGHRA, CDR2 YSYEKL. CDR3: CASSPPIRADLRNQPQHF. Written as DNA, the CDR3 is TGCGCCAGCAGCCCACCCATCAGGGCAGACCTTCGCAATCAGCCCCAGCATTTT.

The V call is TRBV19, the J call TRBJ2-3; 8 nucleotides match TRBD2. CDR1 is LNHDA and CDR2 is SQIVND in the germline V gene (reference sequence). This CDR3 region has 16 residues. The ends lost 3 bases at V and 3 bases at J; junction bases unmatched: 8. The CDR3 region has the DNA TGTGCCAGTAGTATTAAGCTAGCGGGTGGAACAGATACGCAGTATTTT. Its protein product is CASSIKLAGGTDTQYF.

A single count supports this clone. The rearrangement uses TRBV19 and TRBJ1-5; D is undetermined. CDR3 length: 17 amino acids. Germline values: CDR1 LNHDA, CDR2 SQIVND (reference sequence). V gave up 6 bases and J gave up 0 bases, with 18 bases separating them. The CDR3 nucleotides are TGTGCCAGTAGACACCCCCCGGGAAGCAATAGCAATCAGCCCCAGCATTTT. Protein: CASRHPPGSNSNQPQHF.

V gene TRBV15 combines with J gene TRBJ1-2; D gene uncertain. V dropped 0 bases and J dropped 2 bases, with 19 bases sitting between them. The length of the CDR3 is 18 residues. Per the germline V gene, CDR1 is LNHNV and CDR2 is YYDKDF (reference sequence). CDR3 sequence reads: CATSRDSSGALLNYGYTF. The CDR3 nucleotides read TGTGCCACCAGCAGAGATTCCTCCGGAGCCCTTTTGAACTATGGCTACACCTTC.

The V call is TRBV11-1, the J call TRBJ2-5; 10 bases are a match to TRBD1. Germline lookup yields CDR1 SGHAT and CDR2 FQDESV (reference sequence). Unmatched junction bases numbered 1, after V lost 3 bases and J lost 6 bases. The CDR3 runs 13 residues. CDR3 residues: CASSLGQGKTQYF. DNA of the CDR3: TGTGCCAGCAGCTTGGGACAGGGGAAGACCCAGTACTTC.

V usage is TRBV6-4 and J usage is TRBJ1-1; D remains ambiguous. The V gene's germline CDR1 is MRHNA and CDR2 SNTAGT. The length of the CDR3 is 14 residues. Trimming took 6 bases from V and 4 from J, leaving 15 bases between them. The CDR3 DNA follows: TGTGCCAGCAGACAAGGAGGACTCGGCACTGAAGCTTTCTTT. Protein sequence: CASRQGGLGTEAFF.

This rearrangement joins TRBV9 to TRBJ2-3; 10 bases agree with TRBD2. This CDR3 has 17 residues. V trimming: 8 bases; J trimming: 0 bases; junction bases outside the gene matches: 12. Germline CDR1 reads SGDLS; CDR2 reads YYNGEE. The CDR3 reads CASTARASGGSTDTQYF. In DNA, the CDR3 is TGTGCCAGTACCGCCCGAGCTAGCGGGGGAAGCACAGATACGCAGTATTTT.